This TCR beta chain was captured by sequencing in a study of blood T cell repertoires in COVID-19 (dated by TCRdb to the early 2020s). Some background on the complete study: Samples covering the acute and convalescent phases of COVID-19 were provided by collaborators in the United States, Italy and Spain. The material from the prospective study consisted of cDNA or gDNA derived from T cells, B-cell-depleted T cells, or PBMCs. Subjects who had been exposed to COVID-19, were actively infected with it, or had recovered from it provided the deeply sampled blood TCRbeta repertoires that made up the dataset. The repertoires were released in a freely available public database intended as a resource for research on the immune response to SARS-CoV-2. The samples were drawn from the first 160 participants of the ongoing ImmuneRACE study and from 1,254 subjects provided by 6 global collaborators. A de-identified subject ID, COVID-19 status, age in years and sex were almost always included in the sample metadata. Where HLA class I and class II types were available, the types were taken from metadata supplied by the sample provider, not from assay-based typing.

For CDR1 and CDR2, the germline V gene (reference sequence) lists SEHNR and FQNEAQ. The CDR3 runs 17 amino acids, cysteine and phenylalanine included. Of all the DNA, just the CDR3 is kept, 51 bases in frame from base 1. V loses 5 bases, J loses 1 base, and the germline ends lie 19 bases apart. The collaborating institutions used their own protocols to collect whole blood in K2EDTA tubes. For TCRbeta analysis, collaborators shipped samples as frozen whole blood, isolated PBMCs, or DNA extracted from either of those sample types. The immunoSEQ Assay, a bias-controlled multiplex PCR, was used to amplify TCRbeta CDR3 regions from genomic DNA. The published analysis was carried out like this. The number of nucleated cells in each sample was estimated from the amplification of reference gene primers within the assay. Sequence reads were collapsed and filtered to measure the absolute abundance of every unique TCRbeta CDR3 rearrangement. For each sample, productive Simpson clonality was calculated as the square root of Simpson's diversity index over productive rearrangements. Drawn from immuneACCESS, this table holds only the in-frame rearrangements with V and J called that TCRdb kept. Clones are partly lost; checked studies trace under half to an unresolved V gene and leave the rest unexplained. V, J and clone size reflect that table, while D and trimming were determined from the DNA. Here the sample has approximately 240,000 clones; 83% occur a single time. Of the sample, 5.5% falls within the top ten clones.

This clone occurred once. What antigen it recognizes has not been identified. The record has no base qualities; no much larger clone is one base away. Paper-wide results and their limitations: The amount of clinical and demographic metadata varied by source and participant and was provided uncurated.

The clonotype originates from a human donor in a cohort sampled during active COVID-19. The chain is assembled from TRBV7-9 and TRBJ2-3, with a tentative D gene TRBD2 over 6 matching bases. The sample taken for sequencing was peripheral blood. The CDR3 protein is CASSQRTFSGGTDTQYF. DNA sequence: TGTGCCAGCAGCCAACGGACCTTCTCGGGGGGCACAGATACGCAGTATTTT. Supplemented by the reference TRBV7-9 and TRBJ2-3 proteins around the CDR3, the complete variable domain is DTGVSQNPRHKITKRGQNVTFRCDPISEHNRLYWYRQTLGQGPEFLTYFQNEAQLEKSRLLSDRFSAERPKGSFSTLEIQRTEQGDSAMYLCASSQRTFSGGTDTQYFGPGTRLTVL.